The source of this T cell receptor (beta chain) is a study of post-analysis software for immune sequencing data (dated by TCRdb to between 2015 and 2016). In terms of the full investigation: Disease courses on record covered relapsing-remitting, secondary progressive and progressive-relapsing multiple sclerosis, though some patients had no subtype annotation. The multiple sclerosis patient repertoires were compared with around ten previously published healthy control repertoires from donors aged about 6 to 26 years. A subset of samples was prepared in parallel using single-end sample barcoding, then pooled and co-amplified after Illumina adapter ligation.

Libraries came from PCR. The reads were generated on an Illumina HiSeq 2500. To reduce PCR and sequencing biases, unique molecular identifiers were built into the TCR beta cDNA libraries. Approximately 500,000 cDNA molecules were obtained for every 1 to 10 million input T cells, so each molecule roughly corresponded to one T cell. Patient libraries were prepared and sequenced with the same protocol used for the earlier healthy control dataset. Samples belonging to the same batch were prepared together, multiplexed and sequenced on a shared HiSeq lane. The authors' pipeline ran thus. MIGEC was used to process the raw barcoded reads, and molecular identifier groups with only a single read were discarded before consensus assembly and CDR3 extraction. VDJtools was used for post-analysis of the clonotype tables, with diversity normalized by down-sampling every dataset to the smallest sample size. To correct batch-related cross-sample contamination, repertoire overlap clustering matched CDR3 amino acid sequences but not nucleotide sequences. TCRdb reprocessed the public reads (quality trimming at Q25 with fastp, clone calling with MiXCR) and kept in-frame beta chains. A single entry per CDR3 protein holds the most common genes and DNA from its merged rows. TCRdb assigned the V and J calls; the authors' analysis was not used. A total of fewer than 700,000 distinct CDR3 sequences appear in this sample, about 44% of them only once. The ten most abundant clones make up about 1.8% of the sample.

From its cysteine to its phenylalanine, the CDR3 spans 14 amino acids. Just CDR3 DNA is preserved here, 42 bases in frame from base 1. V is pared back by 6 bases and J by 4 bases, with 10 bases lying between the germline termini. This clonotype has just a few counts. This clone's antigen is unknown. No base-level quality is on record; no much larger clone is a single base apart. To demonstrate the VDJtools post-analysis software, the study profiled TCR beta repertoires from the peripheral blood of about 13 young patients with multiple sclerosis. The multiple sclerosis patients were children and adolescents ranging in age from about 6 to 16 years. Results the study describes overall, beyond this receptor: When samples were clustered directly using the F measure, samples prepared in the same batch co-clustered strongly, which prompted a batch-effect correction. Patients showed significantly higher frequencies than controls for a handful of TRBV segments, among them TRBV5-6, TRBV5-1 and TRBV20-1. Normalized Chao1 diversity was significantly lower in multiple sclerosis patients than controls, suggesting substantial peripheral T-cell clonal expansion. The multiple sclerosis patient group was slightly younger than the control group.

Sequencing used blood. The clonotype comes from a girl between 10 and 17 years old with multiple sclerosis. Recombination joined TRBV12-3 or TRBV12-4 with TRBJ2-6; TRBD1 is possibly the D segment (6 matching bases). The DNA is as follows: TGTGCCAGCAGACAGGGTTCGGGGGCCAACGTCCTGACTTTC. Its product reads: CASRQGSGANVLTF.